Below, one T cell receptor beta chain is given with its context. This record comes from a study of spatial heterogeneity in lung cancer. Time point noted: sample taken at primary tumor resection. Germline V lookup: CDR1 SGHAT, CDR2 FQNNGV. V dropped 10 bases and J dropped 0 bases, with 34 bases sitting between them. This CDR3 is 21 amino acids long. TCRdb analysed the 5' RACE reads with MiXCR anew, one entry per CDR3 protein. The sample lists over 5,500 distinct CDR3 sequences, roughly 8.3% occurring once. The TCR comes from a female donor with early-stage non-small cell lung cancer. Sample: normal lung tissue next to the tumor, taken at surgery. The genes are TRBV11-2 and TRBJ1-3; D is undetermined. The CDR3: CATTGRTSGNTIRTSGNTIYF. In DNA, the CDR3 is TGTGCCACCACGGGCAGGACCTCTGGAAACACCATAAGGACCTCTGGAAACACCATATATTTT.